This T cell receptor beta chain was recorded in a study of blood T cell repertoires in COVID-19. Germline CDR1 reads SGHTA; CDR2 reads FQGNSA. The ends were cut back, 1 base at V and 4 bases at J, with 5 bases in the middle. The CDR3 runs 13 residues. The authors' processing: The authors estimated nucleated cell counts from reference gene primer amplification. The table came from immunoSEQ multiplex PCR; TCRdb's copy has only in-frame clones and leaves some out. V and J calls and clone size follow that table, whereas D and trimming were derived from the DNA. The table shows about 200,000 clones, with roughly 84% occurring only once.

V gene TRBV7-2 combines with J gene TRBJ1-3; D unresolved. The sequencing input was peripheral blood. The sequence came from a woman older than 75 with acute or convalescent COVID-19. The CDR3 bases are TGTGCCAGCAGCTTAGTACAGGGAAACACCATATATTTT. This translates into CASSLVQGNTIYF.